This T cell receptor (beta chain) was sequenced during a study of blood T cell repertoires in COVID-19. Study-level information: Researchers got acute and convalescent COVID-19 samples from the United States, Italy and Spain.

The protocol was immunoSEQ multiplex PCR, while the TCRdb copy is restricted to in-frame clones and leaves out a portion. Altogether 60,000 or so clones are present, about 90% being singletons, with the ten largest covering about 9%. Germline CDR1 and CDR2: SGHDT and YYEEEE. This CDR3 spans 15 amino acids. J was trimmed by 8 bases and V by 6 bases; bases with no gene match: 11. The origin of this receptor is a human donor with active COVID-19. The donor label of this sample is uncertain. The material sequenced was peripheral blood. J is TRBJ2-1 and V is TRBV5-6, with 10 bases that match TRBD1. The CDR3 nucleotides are TGTGCCAGCAAGGGGCGGGACAGGGGCTGGGATGAGCAGTTCTTC. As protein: CASKGRDRGWDEQFF.